The rows below give T cell receptor beta chains drawn from one sample of a study of T cells in Graves' hyperthyroidism and ophthalmopathy. TCRdb analysed the multiplex PCR reads with MiXCR anew, one entry per CDR3 protein. This table holds hundreds of thousands of distinct CDR3 sequences, more than 15% found once. Sequencing was done on a sample of blood. The receptors stem from a woman aged 35 to 49 with Graves' ophthalmopathy. Each CDR3 is given with its conserved first and last residue. A D gene is named only where the DNA matches it firmly. Size values are once, few and many counts, or a class for expanded clones, and some rows have none.

V: TRBV28; J: TRBJ2-7; D: NA; size: NA; CDR3: CATTRRGTAYEQYF; DNA: TGTGCCACCACCCGGAGGGGGACAGCCTACGAGCAGTACTTC
V: TRBV2; J: TRBJ2-3; D: TRBD2; size: many; CDR3: CASSEHRTSGDLYTDTQYF; DNA: TGTGCCAGCAGTGAACATCGTACTAGCGGGGACCTTTACACAGATACGCAGTATTTT
V: TRBV6-1; J: TRBJ2-6; D: NA; size: many; CDR3: CASSEVSGANVLTF; DNA: TGTGCCAGCAGTGAAGTCTCCGGGGCCAACGTCCTGACTTTC
V: TRBV13; J: TRBJ2-7; D: NA; size: NA; CDR3: CASSIATLAYEQYF; DNA: TGTGCCAGCAGCATCGCGACTTTGGCCTACGAGCAGTACTTC
V: TRBV11-2; J: TRBJ2-3; D: NA; size: NA; CDR3: CASNRGGADTQYF; DNA: TGTGCCAGCAACAGAGGGGGGGCAGATACGCAGTATTTT
V: TRBV28; J: TRBJ1-2; D: TRBD1; size: few; CDR3: CASNSPTGGLKYGYTF; DNA: TGTGCCAGCAACTCCCCGACAGGGGGATTGAAGTATGGCTACACCTTC
V: TRBV20-1; J: TRBJ2-7; D: TRBD2; size: few; CDR3: CSARGPGTSDSYEQYF; DNA: TGCAGTGCTAGGGGGCCCGGGACTAGCGACTCCTACGAGCAGTACTTC
V: TRBV20-1; J: TRBJ2-7; D: NA; size: many; CDR3: CSARRTGSPYEQYF; DNA: TGCAGTGCTAGACGTACAGGGAGCCCCTACGAGCAGTACTTC
V: TRBV7-9; J: TRBJ2-3; D: TRBD2; size: many; CDR3: CASNPFSGGSTDTQYF; DNA: TGTGCCAGCAACCCTTTTAGCGGGGGGAGCACAGATACGCAGTATTTT
V: TRBV12-3/TRBV12-4; J: TRBJ2-2; D: NA; size: few; CDR3: CASSLGQLNTGELFF; DNA: TGTGCCAGCAGTCTTGGACAGCTGAACACCGGGGAGCTGTTTTTT
V: TRBV30; J: TRBJ2-3; D: NA; size: many; CDR3: CAWGGGRHSPDTQYF; DNA: TGTGCCTGGGGGGGGGGCCGTCATTCTCCAGATACGCAGTATTTT
V: TRBV20-1; J: TRBJ2-3; D: TRBD2; size: many; CDR3: CSARSLAGLDTQYF; DNA: TGCAGTGCTAGATCCCTAGCGGGATTAGATACGCAGTATTTT
V: TRBV9; J: TRBJ2-2; D: NA; size: few; CDR3: CASKLRADTGELFF; DNA: TGTGCCAGCAAGTTGCGAGCGGACACCGGGGAGCTGTTTTTT
V: TRBV20-1; J: TRBJ2-2; D: NA; size: few; CDR3: CSAGLNTGELFF; DNA: TGCAGTGCCGGACTAAACACCGGGGAGCTGTTTTTT
V: TRBV7-3; J: TRBJ2-1; D: TRBD1; size: many; CDR3: CASSSPTGGGYNEQFF; DNA: TGTGCCAGCAGCTCACCCACAGGGGGCGGATACAATGAGCAGTTCTTC
V: TRBV27; J: TRBJ2-1; D: TRBD2; size: NA; CDR3: CASRRFGGNNNEQFF; DNA: TGTGCCAGCAGGAGATTCGGGGGGAATAACAATGAGCAGTTCTTC
V: TRBV5-1; J: TRBJ2-3; D: NA; size: few; CDR3: CASSRGSTDTQCF; DNA: TGCGCCAGCAGCAGGGGGTCCACAGATACGCAGTGTTTT
V: TRBV5-1; J: TRBJ2-3; D: TRBD2; size: NA; CDR3: CASGQRGEGADTQYF; DNA: TGCGCCAGCGGTCAGCGGGGCGAAGGGGCAGATACGCAGTATTTT
V: TRBV6-1; J: TRBJ2-5; D: TRBD2; size: few; CDR3: CASSLNGGRQETQYF; DNA: TGTGCCAGCAGCCTGAACGGGGGGAGACAAGAGACCCAGTATTTC
V: TRBV2; J: TRBJ2-3; D: NA; size: many; CDR3: CASTDDTDTQYF; DNA: TGTGCCAGCACGGATGACACAGATACGCAGTATTTT
V: TRBV29-1; J: TRBJ1-1; D: NA; size: few; CDR3: CSVGGNSLRAFF; DNA: TGCAGCGTTGGGGGGAACAGCTTGAGGGCTTTCTTT
V: TRBV12-3/TRBV12-4; J: TRBJ2-1; D: TRBD2; size: NA; CDR3: CASSNTGTSGGTYIYNEQFF; DNA: TGTGCCAGCAGCAATACCGGGACTAGCGGGGGGACCTATATTTACAATGAGCAGTTCTTC
V: TRBV6-1; J: TRBJ2-7; D: NA; size: few; CDR3: CASSPPGPDEQYF; DNA: TGTGCCAGCAGTCCCCCTGGTCCCGACGAGCAGTACTTC
V: TRBV19; J: TRBJ1-1; D: NA; size: few; CDR3: CASSIYRAENTEAFF; DNA: TGTGCCAGTAGTATCTACAGGGCGGAGAACACTGAAGCTTTCTTT
V: TRBV12-3/TRBV12-4; J: TRBJ1-1; D: NA; size: NA; CDR3: CASSRQTMNTEAFF; DNA: TGTGCCAGCAGTCGACAGACGATGAACACTGAAGCTTTCTTT
V: TRBV20-1; J: TRBJ2-1; D: NA; size: many; CDR3: CSAAGTIIGNEQFF; DNA: TGCAGTGCTGCCGGGACAATCATAGGGAATGAGCAGTTCTTC
V: TRBV5-1; J: TRBJ2-1; D: NA; size: many; CDR3: CASSLVWQNNEQFF; DNA: TGCGCCAGCAGCTTGGTTTGGCAGAACAATGAGCAGTTCTTC
V: TRBV11-2; J: TRBJ2-4; D: NA; size: few; CDR3: CASSFALAKNIQYF; DNA: TGTGCCAGCAGCTTCGCTCTAGCCAAAAACATTCAGTACTTC
V: TRBV6-5; J: TRBJ1-2; D: TRBD1; size: NA; CDR3: CASSLAPGQGIANYGYTF; DNA: TGTGCCAGCAGTTTAGCCCCGGGACAGGGTATCGCTAACTATGGCTACACCTTC
V: TRBV9; J: TRBJ2-5; D: TRBD1; size: NA; CDR3: CASSVGGQIQETQYF; DNA: TGTGCCAGCAGCGTAGGGGGACAGATACAAGAGACCCAGTACTTC
V: TRBV5-6; J: TRBJ1-1; D: NA; size: few; CDR3: CASSENGGADTEAFF; DNA: TGTGCCAGCAGCGAAAATGGTGGAGCAGACACTGAAGCTTTCTTT
V: TRBV20-1; J: TRBJ2-5; D: NA; size: few; CDR3: CSARRSQETQYF; DNA: TGCAGTGCTAGACGAAGCCAAGAGACCCAGTACTTC
V: TRBV20-1; J: TRBJ2-7; D: NA; size: few; CDR3: CSAGRTDSSTYEQYF; DNA: TGCAGTGCCGGACGTACGGACTCCTCCACCTACGAGCAGTACTTC
V: TRBV7-9; J: TRBJ1-4; D: TRBD1; size: NA; CDR3: CASSLVQGAPDEKLFF; DNA: TGTGCCAGCAGCTTGGTGCAGGGGGCGCCTGATGAAAAACTGTTTTTT
V: TRBV3-1; J: TRBJ1-1; D: TRBD1; size: few; CDR3: CASSQLTGGTEAFF; DNA: TGTGCCAGCAGCCAACTAACAGGGGGAACTGAAGCTTTCTTT
V: TRBV19; J: TRBJ2-1; D: TRBD2; size: NA; CDR3: CASKVSLQAGAYNEQFF; DNA: TGTGCCAGTAAAGTTTCCCTCCAAGCGGGAGCCTACAATGAGCAGTTCTTC
V: TRBV5-1; J: TRBJ2-7; D: NA; size: few; CDR3: CASSPDSPGSYEQYF; DNA: TGCGCCAGCAGCCCGGACTCTCCCGGGTCCTACGAGCAGTACTTC
V: TRBV29-1; J: TRBJ2-1; D: NA; size: NA; CDR3: CSVEPRDYNEQFF; DNA: TGCAGCGTTGAACCCAGGGACTACAATGAGCAGTTCTTC
V: TRBV10-3; J: TRBJ2-3; D: TRBD1; size: many; CDR3: CAISEKGAVDTQYF; DNA: TGTGCCATCAGTGAGAAGGGGGCGGTAGATACGCAGTATTTT
V: TRBV2; J: TRBJ2-1; D: TRBD2; size: many; CDR3: CASKSTGTGLAGAGEQFF; DNA: TGTGCCAGCAAATCAACAGGGACGGGACTAGCGGGAGCGGGTGAGCAGTTCTTC
V: TRBV3-1; J: TRBJ2-3; D: NA; size: many; CDR3: CASSHGATQYF; DNA: TGTGCCAGCAGCCATGGAGCTACGCAGTATTTT
V: TRBV20-1; J: TRBJ2-3; D: TRBD2; size: NA; CDR3: CSASLASGSIGTDTQYF; DNA: TGCAGTGCTAGTTTAGCTAGCGGGAGTATCGGTACAGATACGCAGTATTTT
V: TRBV6-1; J: TRBJ1-1; D: NA; size: many; CDR3: CASSPDGTKAFF; DNA: TGTGCCAGCAGCCCCGACGGGACAAAAGCTTTCTTT
V: TRBV19; J: TRBJ2-1; D: TRBD2; size: NA; CDR3: CASNTVASGNNEQFF; DNA: TGTGCCAGTAACACCGTAGCTAGCGGGAACAATGAGCAGTTCTTC
V: TRBV9; J: TRBJ2-2; D: NA; size: few; CDR3: CASSVGKNTGELFF; DNA: TGTGCCAGCAGCGTAGGGAAGAACACCGGGGAGCTGTTTTTT
V: TRBV4-1; J: TRBJ1-6; D: NA; size: NA; CDR3: CASSQDRGGTNSPLHF; DNA: TGCGCCAGCAGCCAAGATCGGGGAGGAACTAATTCACCCCTCCACTTT